This T cell receptor (beta chain) appears in the sequencing data of a study of identical twins (dated by TCRdb to the mid-2010s). For the wider study: To test whether fetal clonotypes persist, this study deep-sequenced TCR alpha and beta repertoires from monozygotic twins, from unrelated adults of various ages, and from cord blood. To rule out contamination, the twin experiments were replicated at different times with different library preparation protocols. The study at large found these results: Out-of-frame TCR alpha sharing in monozygotic twins was systematically underestimated by recombination models, whereas sharing between unrelated individuals was in agreement with the recombination models. Compared with coincidental sharing between unrelated individuals, out-of-frame TCR alpha sequences shared between twins had an excess of sequences with low generation probability. A weaker excess of twin sharing was found in beta out-of-frame sequences because the signal-to-noise ratio was lowered by fewer shared sequences. Fewer insertions were carried by abundant cord blood beta clonotypes, a similar but weaker trend appeared in young adult naive repertoires, and no such trend appeared in memory repertoires. Zero-insertion analyses could be partly confounded by invariant T cells such as MAIT and iNKT, although diverse VJ usage argued against such confounding for most clonotypes. Because the same donors could not be followed over many years, the conclusions depended on cross-sectional statistical analysis.

A few counts support this clonotype. The antigen it recognizes is unknown. No much larger clonotype is one base removed from it; base qualities were not supplied. Relative to germline, V is 5 bases shorter and J is 12 bases shorter, with 20 bases between their ends. For CDR1 and CDR2, the germline V gene lists SGHAT and FQNNGV. The CDR3 starts with the cysteine, ends with the phenylalanine, and has 14 residues. Of the read, only the CDR3 DNA is kept; its 42 bases are in frame from base 1. Every donor in the study was a healthy Caucasian. The twin cohort consisted of three pairs of female monozygotic twins, all aged about 18 to 29 years. Using Miltenyi CD45RO+ enrichment and human naive T-cell isolation kits, memory (CD45RO+) and naive T cells were isolated from PBMC. Library preparation was by 5' RACE. The data were produced on an Illumina HiSeq 2000. Template switching added a universal primer binding site, and the final cDNA carried a unique molecular identifier that allowed TCR cDNA molecules to be counted accurately. Specific primers in the conserved constant-segment region were used to synthesize first-strand cDNA for the TCR alpha and beta chains. To control for contamination, every cDNA library carried two barcodes: a SMART-Mk sample barcode plus Illumina barcodes. Two successive PCR steps introduced TruSeq adapter sequences along with Illumina sample barcodes. TCR alpha and beta cDNA libraries were sequenced on the Illumina HiSeq platform with custom primers. The study's processing was this. MiGEC processed the raw reads to extract unique molecular identifiers, while MiXCR was used to determine the CDR3 positions. Recombination models were inferred per individual with the repgenHMM and IGoR tools using an EM algorithm. The analysis of shared clonotypes was done with the tcR package in R, with sharing normalized by the product of cloneset sizes. Out-of-frame nonproductive sequences were analyzed to study raw recombination free of thymic and clonal selection effects. TCRdb cleaned the public reads at Q25 with fastp, built clones with MiXCR and kept in-frame beta chains. Each CDR3 protein appears once, grouped with its most common genes and DNA. In this record, the V and J calls reflect TCRdb's handling and not the investigators' own analysis. Here the sample has hundreds of thousands of distinct CDR3 sequences; around 6.6% occur a single time. The ten most abundant clones make up under 4% of the sample.

This sample also belongs to another study, concerning yellow fever vaccine responses in identical twins. In that second paper, the authors write: The authors reported that the T cell response to vaccination in identical twins appeared partly convergent and partly personalized. Focusing on identical twins, the study followed the T cell clones that responded to the vaccine, and did so with precision.

This chain joins TRBV11-2 to TRBJ2-1, with the D call perhaps TRBD1 or TRBD2, each one matching 5 bases. This TCR derives from a woman aged 18-29 years in good health. Material: memory (CD45RO+) T cells sorted from blood. Per the publication, the cell subset or site label means: CD45RO+ enriched T cells. This receptor carries the CDR3 CASSPSSWGGGQFF. Here is the DNA: TGTGCCAGCAGCCCATCTTCCTGGGGTGGGGGGCAGTTCTTC.